This T cell receptor beta chain was identified in a study of blood T cells in healthy people across ages (dated by TCRdb to the mid-2010s). Regarding the research as a whole: In model experiments, template switching captured roughly one uniquely barcoded TCR beta cDNA molecule for every two T cells. The donors were divided into four age groups: young (average around 17 years), middle-aged (over 35), aged (approximately 59) and long-lived (roughly 86). Using deep sequencing normalized with unique cDNA molecular identifiers, the study measured how TCR beta repertoire diversity changes with age. The study analyzed two additional independent replicas of 1 million unique cDNA reads from the same blood draw for two donors, one aged 18 to 29 and one aged 80 or older. On the study overall, not on this receptor specifically: Compared with the aged group, more naive CD4+ T cells, fewer expanded clones and increased TCR diversity were shown by the long-lived group, suggesting age selection. Bulk unsorted PBMC profiling prevented conclusive comparison of naive and antigen-experienced compartments. Observed TCR beta diversity per million T cells fell roughly linearly with age, and a significant reduction was already apparent by age about 36. Total diversity estimates from one million sequenced T cells were considered lower bounds and underestimates. A strong correlation was found between observed TCR beta diversity and the percentage of naive T cells measured by flow cytometry. Because the CMV infection status of the donors was unknown, age-related changes in expanded clonotypes may potentially have been confounded.

Trimming leaves V shorter by 6 bases and J shorter by 0 bases, with the junction holding 11 bases beyond the gene matches. Inclusive of the bounding cysteine and phenylalanine, the CDR3 is 16 residues long. Of the read, only the CDR3 DNA is kept; its 48 bases are in frame from base 1. CDR1 and CDR2, per the germline V gene (reference sequence), are DFQATT and SNEGSKA. The method was 5' RACE. Sequencing took place on an Illumina HiSeq 2500. The second PCR ran for roughly 7 to 12 cycles and used a J-beta primer mix along with a sample-barcoded 5' primer. A template-switch 5' adaptor carrying 12 random nucleotides introduced a unique molecular identifier onto each TCR beta cDNA molecule. At least 2.5 million CDR3-containing paired-end reads were obtained from each sample. First-strand cDNA was synthesized from all RNA with the Mint cDNA synthesis kit, primed by a TRBC-specific oligonucleotide. Following uracil-DNA glycosylase treatment, a first 18-cycle PCR with universal primers M1SS and BC2_uni_R was performed on all cDNA. Processing in the source paper ran as follows. For normalization, 1 million high-quality reads, each with a distinct molecular identifier, were randomly selected from each sample. Instead of being binned into consensus sequences, reads that shared molecular identifiers were thrown out. MiTCR, set to a Q25 quality threshold and the strictest error-elimination algorithm, was used for CDR3 identification, clonotype clustering and error correction. A nonparametric unseen species model with Euler transformation was used to estimate lower-bound total TCR beta diversity. TCRdb applied fastp at Q25 and MiXCR to the public reads, then kept only in-frame beta chains. Each entry merges the rows of one CDR3 protein and shows their most common DNA and genes. Here the V and J calls rest on TCRdb's processing, not on the authors' analysis. This sample is represented by 700,000 to 900,000 distinct CDR3 sequences; roughly 24% of them were singletons. The ten largest clones add up to 2.5% to 3.5% of the sample.

This clonotype came up a few times. This receptor's antigen is unknown. No much larger clone exists at a distance of one base, and base qualities are not known. Systemically healthy Caucasian individuals from Russia, 35 to 40 in total and aged about 6 to 100 years, were included as donors. Each donor gave 8 to 10 milliliters of peripheral blood, drawn into EDTA-treated Vacutainer tubes. Ficoll-Paque density-gradient centrifugation was used to isolate PBMCs, with at least 6 million obtained per sample. Total RNA was extracted from PBMCs with Trizol reagent, with at least 6 micrograms obtained per sample. Naive CD45RAhigh/CD27high T cell percentages were measured by flow cytometry on a PBMC aliquot from every donor. These data were likewise used in another study, on T cells of mothers and their children. Per the second study: Nine systemically healthy Caucasian individuals, comprising three mothers and their six children, were included as donors. cDNA synthesis used all of the extracted RNA, with approximately 1.4 ug of RNA in each 15 ul reaction. In the second PCR, the M1S primer introduced both the sample barcodes and 2-4 random nucleotides. Each mother yielded over 10 million TCR beta CDR3 reads and each child some 3 million reads. Thymic selection shapes the output of TCR recombination in a similar way in related and unrelated pairs, and inherited differences have a minor effect. Normalized repertoire overlap was always slightly but never significantly higher in related than unrelated mother-child pairs. Persistent microchimeric T cell clones were not detected, at a sensitivity of approximately 98 clones per million clonotypes. Deep NGS was used in the study to compare the TCR beta repertoires of mothers and children and to look for features that separate related mother-child pairs from unrelated individuals. Mothers averaged about 40 +/- 4 years of age and children averaged around 10 +/- 4 years. After adapter ligation was performed with NEBNext reagents, the libraries were sequenced on an Illumina HiSeq 2000 with 100+100 nt paired-end reads. To prevent cross-contamination, the mother and child libraries were prepared one month apart and sequenced in separate runs. Between roughly 500,000 and 2,300,000 distinct TCR beta clonotypes were identified per donor. Naive TCR beta clonotypes were estimated from low-frequency clonotypes matched to each donor's FACS-determined naive share, without sorting.

Recombination connected TRBV20-1 to TRBJ2-1, with TRBD1 identical over 7 junction bases. Material for sequencing was blood. This receptor was obtained from a boy aged 5-17 years in good health. The nucleotides are TGCAGTGCCCCCGTTGACAGGGCGGGCTCCTACAATGAGCAGTTCTTC. Translated, it reads CSAPVDRAGSYNEQFF.